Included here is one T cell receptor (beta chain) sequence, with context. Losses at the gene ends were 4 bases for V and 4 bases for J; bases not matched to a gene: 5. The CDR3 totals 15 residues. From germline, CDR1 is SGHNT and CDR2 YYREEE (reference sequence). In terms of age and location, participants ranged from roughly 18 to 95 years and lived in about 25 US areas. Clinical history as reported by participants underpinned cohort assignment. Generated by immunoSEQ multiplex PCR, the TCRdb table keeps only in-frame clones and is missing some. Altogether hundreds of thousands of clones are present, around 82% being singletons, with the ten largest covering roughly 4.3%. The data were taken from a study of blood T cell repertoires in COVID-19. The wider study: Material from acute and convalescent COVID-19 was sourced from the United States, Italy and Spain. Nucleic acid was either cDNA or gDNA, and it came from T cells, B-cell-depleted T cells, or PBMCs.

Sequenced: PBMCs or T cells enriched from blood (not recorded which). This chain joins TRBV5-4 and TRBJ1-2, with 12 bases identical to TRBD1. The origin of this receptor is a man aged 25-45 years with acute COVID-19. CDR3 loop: CASSQGQGAGYGYTF. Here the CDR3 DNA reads TGTGCCAGCAGCCAGGGACAGGGGGCTGGCTATGGCTACACCTTC. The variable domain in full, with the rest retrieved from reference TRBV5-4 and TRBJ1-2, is ETGVTQSPTHLIKTRGQQVTLRCSSQSGHNTVSWYQQALGQGPQFIFQYYREEENGRGNFPPRFSGLQFPNYSSELNVNALELDDSALYLCASSQGQGAGYGYTFGSGTRLTVV.